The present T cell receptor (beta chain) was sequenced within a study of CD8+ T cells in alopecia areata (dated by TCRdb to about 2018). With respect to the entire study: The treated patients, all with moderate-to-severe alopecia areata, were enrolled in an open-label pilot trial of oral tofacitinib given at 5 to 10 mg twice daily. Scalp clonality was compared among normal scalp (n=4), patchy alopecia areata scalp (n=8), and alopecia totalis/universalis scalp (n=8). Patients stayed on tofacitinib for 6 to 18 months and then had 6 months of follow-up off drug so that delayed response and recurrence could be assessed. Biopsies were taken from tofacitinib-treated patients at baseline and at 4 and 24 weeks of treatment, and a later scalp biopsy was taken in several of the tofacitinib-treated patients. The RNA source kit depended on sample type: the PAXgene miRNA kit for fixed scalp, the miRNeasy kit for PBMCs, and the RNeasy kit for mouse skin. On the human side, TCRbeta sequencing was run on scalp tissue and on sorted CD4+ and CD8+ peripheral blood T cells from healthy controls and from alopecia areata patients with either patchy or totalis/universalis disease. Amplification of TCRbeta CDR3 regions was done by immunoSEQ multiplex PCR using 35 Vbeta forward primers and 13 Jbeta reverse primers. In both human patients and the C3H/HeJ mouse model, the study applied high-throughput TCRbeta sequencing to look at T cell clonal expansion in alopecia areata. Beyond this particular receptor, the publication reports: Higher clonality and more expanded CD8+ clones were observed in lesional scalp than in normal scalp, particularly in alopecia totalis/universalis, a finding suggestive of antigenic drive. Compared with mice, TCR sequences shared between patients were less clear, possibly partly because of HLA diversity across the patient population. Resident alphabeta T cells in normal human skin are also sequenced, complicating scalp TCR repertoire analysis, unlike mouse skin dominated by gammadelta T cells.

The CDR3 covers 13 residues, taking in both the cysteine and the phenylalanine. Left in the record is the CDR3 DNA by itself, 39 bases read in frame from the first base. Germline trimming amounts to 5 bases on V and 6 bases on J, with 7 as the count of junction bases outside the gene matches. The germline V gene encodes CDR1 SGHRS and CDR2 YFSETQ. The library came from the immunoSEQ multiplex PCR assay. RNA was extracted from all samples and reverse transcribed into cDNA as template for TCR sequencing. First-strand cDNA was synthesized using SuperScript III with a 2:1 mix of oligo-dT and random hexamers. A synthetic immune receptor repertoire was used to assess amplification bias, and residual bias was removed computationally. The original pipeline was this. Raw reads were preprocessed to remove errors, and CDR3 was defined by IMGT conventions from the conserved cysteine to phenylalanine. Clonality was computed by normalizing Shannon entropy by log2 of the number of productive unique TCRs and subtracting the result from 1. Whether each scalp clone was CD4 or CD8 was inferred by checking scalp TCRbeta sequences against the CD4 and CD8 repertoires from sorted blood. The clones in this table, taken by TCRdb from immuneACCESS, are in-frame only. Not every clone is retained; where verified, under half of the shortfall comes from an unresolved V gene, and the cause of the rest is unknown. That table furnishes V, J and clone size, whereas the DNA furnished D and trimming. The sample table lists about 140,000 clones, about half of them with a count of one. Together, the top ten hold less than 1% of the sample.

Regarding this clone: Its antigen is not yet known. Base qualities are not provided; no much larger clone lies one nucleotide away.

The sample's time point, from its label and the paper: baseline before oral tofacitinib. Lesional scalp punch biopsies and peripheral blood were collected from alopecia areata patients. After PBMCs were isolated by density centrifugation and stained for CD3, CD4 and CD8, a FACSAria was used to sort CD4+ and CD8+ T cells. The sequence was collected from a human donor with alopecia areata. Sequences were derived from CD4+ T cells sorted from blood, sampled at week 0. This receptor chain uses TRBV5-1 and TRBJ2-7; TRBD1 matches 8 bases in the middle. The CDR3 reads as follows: CASREGQGTEQYF. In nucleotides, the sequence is TGCGCCAGCAGGGAAGGACAGGGTACCGAGCAGTACTTC.